Each of the 19 T cell receptor beta chains below was sequenced from the same sample in a study of cytomegalovirus exposure and HLA in healthy donors. PCR was performed using 60 Vbeta and 13 Jbeta primers. Data came from immunoSEQ multiplex PCR; TCRdb stores just in-frame clones and leaves some out. The sample holds around 150,000 clones, about four fifths seen once. Sequences were obtained from PBMCs. These TCRs come from a male donor in good health and CMV-seronegative.

V usage is TRBV29-1 and J usage is TRBJ2-2; 7 bases agree with TRBD1. V trimming: 5 bases; J trimming: 0 bases; junction bases outside the gene matches: 6. The CDR3 has 15 residues. CDR1 and CDR2 (germline): SQVTM, ANQGSEA. In DNA form, the CDR3 reads TGCAGCGTTTACCGGGACAGCGCGAACACCGGGGAGCTGTTTTTT. Amino acids: CSVYRDSANTGELFF.

This clone was seen a few times. This chain links TRBV30 with TRBJ1-1; D ambiguous. Per the germline V gene, CDR1 is GTSNPN and CDR2 is SVGIG (reference sequence). The CDR3 covers 13 residues. V was clipped by 3 bases and J by 2 bases, with 10 bases between them. The CDR3: CAWRTLLNTEAFF. The CDR3 DNA is TGTGCCTGGAGGACTTTGTTAAACACTGAAGCTTTCTTT.

The chain carries TRBV25-1 and TRBJ2-5; perhaps TRBD2 as D (5 bases). Per germline, CDR1 MGHDK and CDR2 SYGVNS. The ends were cut back, 1 base at V and 5 bases at J, with 11 bases in the middle. The CDR3 length is 14 residues. DNA of the CDR3: TGTGCCAGCAGTGAATTCGAGGGATGGGAGACCCAGTACTTC. It specifies CASSEFEGWETQYF.

CDR3 DNA sequence: TGCGCCAGCAGGGAAGGGACAGGGACCACCTACGAGCAGTACTTC. This sequence encodes CASREGTGTTYEQYF. The chain combines TRBV5-1 with TRBJ2-7; 9 positions match TRBD1. This CDR3 contains 15 residues. J gave up 2 bases and V 5 bases, and 8 bases lay outside the gene matches. CDR1 SGHRS and CDR2 YFSETQ come from the germline V gene.

J is TRBJ2-4 and V is TRBV4-3, with 10 bases identical to TRBD1. V lost 1 base, J lost 8 bases, and 8 bases stayed unmatched. CDR3 size: 16 residues. Germline V gene data show CDR1 as LGHNA and CDR2 as YSLEER. CDR3 sequence: CASSQGTGGLKDIQYF. The CDR3 nucleotides read TGCGCCAGCAGCCAAGGGACAGGGGGTTTAAAGGACATTCAGTACTTC.

J is TRBJ2-1 and V is TRBV27; no definite D call. V was cut by 2 bases and J by 7 bases, with 9 bases left in between. The CDR3 sequence is 13 residues long. Germline loops: CDR1 MNHEY, CDR2 SMNVEV (reference sequence). CDR3 DNA: TGTGCCAGCAGTTTACGGAGACGGAATGAGCAGTTCTTC. Amino acid sequence: CASSLRRRNEQFF.

The chain recombines TRBV5-6 with TRBJ2-2; D may be TRBD1 (6 bases). Germline loops: CDR1 SGHDT, CDR2 YYEEEE. The ends were cut back, 4 bases at V and 2 bases at J, with 15 bases in the middle. The CDR3 runs to 16 residues. CDR3 in amino acids: CASSVTGHLNTGELFF. The CDR3 DNA is TGTGCCAGCAGCGTCACGGGACACCTAAACACCGGGGAGCTGTTTTTT.

V usage is TRBV9 and J usage is TRBJ2-1; no firm D call. The CDR3 consists of 12 residues. Germline values: CDR1 SGDLS, CDR2 YYNGEE. The V end was cut by 4 bases, the J end by 6 bases, with 8 bases between. CDR3 residues: CASSPLRNEQFF. CDR3 coding DNA: TGTGCCAGCAGCCCTCTCCGCAATGAGCAGTTCTTC.

The chain carries TRBV30 and TRBJ1-3, with D tentatively TRBD1 (6 bases). The germline CDR1 and CDR2 sequences are GTSNPN and SVGIG (reference sequence). This CDR3 is 12 amino acids long. The CDR3 here is CARTDSGNTIYF. The CDR3 region has the DNA TGTGCGCGGACAGACTCTGGAAACACCATATATTTT.

The chain recombines TRBV5-4 with TRBJ1-1; D uncertain. The CDR3 covers 14 residues. Germline V gene sequence: CDR1 SGHNT, CDR2 YYREEE (reference sequence). V was cut by 0 bases and J by 8 bases, with 14 bases left in between. CDR3 residues: CASSLDGERSEAFF. The CDR3 nucleotides are TGTGCCAGCAGCTTGGATGGGGAGAGGTCGGAAGCTTTCTTT.

The CDR3 spells CATFGTRSANYGYTF. Written as DNA, the CDR3 is TGTGCCACCTTCGGGACACGGTCGGCTAACTATGGCTACACCTTC. The chain combines TRBV6-6 with TRBJ1-2; D is perhaps TRBD1 (6 bases). Germline CDR1 and CDR2: MNHNY and SVGAGI (reference sequence). Trimming stripped 10 bases from V and 0 bases from J, with 18 bases between. The CDR3 totals 15 residues.

This clone was detected only a few times. The chain is built from TRBV4-3 and TRBJ1-4; the D is unclear. The CDR3 is 16 amino acids. Germline CDR1 LGHNA, CDR2 YSLEER. Trimming stripped 2 bases from V and 0 bases from J, with 10 bases between. CDR3 DNA sequence: TGCGCCAGCAGCCAAACCGGGGTTGCAACTAATGAAAAACTGTTTTTT. Encoded protein: CASSQTGVATNEKLFF.

The J gene is TRBJ1-2, the V gene TRBV7-9; unclear D gene. CDR3 length: 10 residues. The V gene's germline CDR1 is SEHNR and CDR2 FQNEAQ (reference sequence). The ends were cut back, 5 bases at V and 8 bases at J, with 6 bases in the middle. CDR3 region: CASSAGGYTF. The CDR3 DNA is TGTGCCAGCAGCGCGGGGGGCTACACCTTC.

This clone occurred a few times. The chain carries TRBV6-5 and TRBJ1-2; the D is unclear. Germline V gene sequence: CDR1 MNHEY, CDR2 SVGAGI. V lost 8 bases and J 2 bases, leaving 15 bases between the germline ends. CDR3 length equals 14 residues. This CDR3 reads CASGLNRPNYGYTF. The CDR3 DNA reads TGTGCCAGCGGATTAAACAGACCCAACTATGGCTACACCTTC.

The chain uses TRBV9 and TRBJ1-3; unclear D gene. Trimming shortened V by 2 bases and J by 0 bases, and 9 bases separated the two germline ends. Germline V CDR1 and CDR2: SGDLS, YYNGEE. The length of the CDR3 is 15 residues. This chain's CDR3 is CASSVGGLSGNTIYF. CDR3 coding DNA: TGTGCCAGCAGCGTGGGTGGGCTCTCTGGAAACACCATATATTTT.

This clone has a handful of counts. CDR3 sequence: CASSIVGTGNGYTF. The CDR3 DNA follows: TGTGCCAGTAGTATAGTAGGGACAGGGAACGGCTACACCTTC. This chain connects TRBV19 to TRBJ1-2; 9 bases line up with TRBD1. The CDR3 runs to 14 residues. Per germline, CDR1 LNHDA and CDR2 SQIVND (reference sequence). The trim removed 1 base at V and 8 bases at J, leaving 5 bases unmatched.

This rearrangement joins TRBV27 to TRBJ2-1, with 8 bases matching TRBD2. Germline values: CDR1 MNHEY, CDR2 SMNVEV (reference sequence). The CDR3 has 17 amino acids. With V trimmed by 3 bases and J by 5 bases, 12 bases remained unmatched. CDR3 in DNA: TGTGCCAGCAGTTTGTTCACAGAGGCGGGGGGAAACAATGAGCAGTTCTTC. Its translation is CASSLFTEAGGNNEQFF.

There are a few counts of this clone. The chain recombines TRBV6-1 with TRBJ1-1, with 7 bases fitting TRBD1. The germline gives CDR1 MNHNS, CDR2 SASEGT. V was pared by 2 bases and J by 7 bases, with 10 bases of the junction left unmatched. CDR3 length equals 15 residues. The CDR3 DNA is TGTGCCAGCAGTGAACCCTTTTCAGGGGGTAATGAAGCTTTCTTT. Translation: CASSEPFSGGNEAFF.

The V call is TRBV9, the J call TRBJ2-3, with TRBD2 identical over 7 bases. J lost 0 bases, V lost 0 bases, and 4 bases had no gene match. The CDR3 runs to 16 residues. Germline values: CDR1 SGDLS, CDR2 YYNGEE. CDR3 DNA: TGTGCCAGCAGCGTAGTCTCTAGCGGTAGCACAGATACGCAGTATTTT. Encoded protein: CASSVVSSGSTDTQYF.